In its sample, the clone carrying this T cell receptor beta chain was seen a few times. Antigen unknown. The sample comes from a study of T cell repertoires in cytomegalovirus infection. One entry per CDR3 protein results from TCRdb running MiXCR on the reads. The sample lists hundreds of thousands of distinct CDR3 sequences, about 33% seen once, with roughly a sixth in the top ten. From germline, CDR1 is SGHAT and CDR2 FQNNGV. V dropped 3 bases and J dropped 0 bases, with 8 bases sitting between them. This CDR3 is 15 amino acids long. The source was cultured PBMCs, collected from culture after CMV antigen stimulation. The chain joins TRBV11-2 to TRBJ1-4; D remains unclear. This receptor was obtained from a human donor in good health (CMV status not recorded). Some clones in this sample may be carry-over from other donors' samples. The CDR3 sequence: CASSFTTATNEKLFF. In nucleotides, the CDR3 is TGTGCCAGCAGCTTTACGACGGCAACTAATGAAAAACTGTTTTTT.